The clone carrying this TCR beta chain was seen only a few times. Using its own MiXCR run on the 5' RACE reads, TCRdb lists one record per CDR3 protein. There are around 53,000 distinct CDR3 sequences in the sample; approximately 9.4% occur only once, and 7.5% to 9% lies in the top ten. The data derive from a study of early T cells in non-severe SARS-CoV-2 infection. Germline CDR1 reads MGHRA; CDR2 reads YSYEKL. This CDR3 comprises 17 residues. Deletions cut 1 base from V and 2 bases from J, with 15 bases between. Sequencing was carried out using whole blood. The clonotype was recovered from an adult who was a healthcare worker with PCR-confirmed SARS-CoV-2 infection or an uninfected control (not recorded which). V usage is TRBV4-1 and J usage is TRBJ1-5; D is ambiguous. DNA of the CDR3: TGCGCCAGCAGCCAAGTAATGGCCCGCGGGGGCAATCAGCCCCAGCATTTT. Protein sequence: CASSQVMARGGNQPQHF.